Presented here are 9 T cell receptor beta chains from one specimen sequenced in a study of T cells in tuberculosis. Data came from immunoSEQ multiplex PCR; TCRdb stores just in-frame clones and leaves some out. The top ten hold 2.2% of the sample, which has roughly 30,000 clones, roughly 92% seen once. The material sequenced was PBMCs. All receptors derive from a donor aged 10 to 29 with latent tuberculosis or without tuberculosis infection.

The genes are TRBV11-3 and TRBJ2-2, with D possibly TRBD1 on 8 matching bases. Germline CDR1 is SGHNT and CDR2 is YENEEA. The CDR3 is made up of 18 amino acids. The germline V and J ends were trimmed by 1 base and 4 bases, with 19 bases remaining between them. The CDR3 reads CASSLVEPDREGTGELFF. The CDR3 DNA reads TGTGCCAGCAGCTTAGTAGAGCCGGACAGGGAGGGCACCGGGGAGCTGTTTTTT.

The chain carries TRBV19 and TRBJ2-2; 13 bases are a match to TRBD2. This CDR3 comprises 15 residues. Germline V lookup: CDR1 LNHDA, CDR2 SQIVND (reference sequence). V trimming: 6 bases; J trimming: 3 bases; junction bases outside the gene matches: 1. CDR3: CASRGLAGDTGELFF. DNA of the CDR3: TGTGCCAGTAGAGGACTAGCGGGAGACACCGGGGAGCTGTTTTTT.

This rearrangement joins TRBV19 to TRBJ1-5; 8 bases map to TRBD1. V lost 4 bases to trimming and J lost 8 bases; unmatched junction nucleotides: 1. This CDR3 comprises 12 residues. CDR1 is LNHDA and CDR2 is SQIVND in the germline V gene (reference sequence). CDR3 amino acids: CASSTGGKPQHF. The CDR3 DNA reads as TGTGCCAGTAGTACAGGGGGCAAGCCCCAGCATTTT.

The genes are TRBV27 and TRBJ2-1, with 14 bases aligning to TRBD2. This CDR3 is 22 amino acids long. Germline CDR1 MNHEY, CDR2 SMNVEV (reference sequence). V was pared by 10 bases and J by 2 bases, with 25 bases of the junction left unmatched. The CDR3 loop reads CATYSSSIQGTSGSWTYNEQFF. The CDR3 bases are TGTGCCACCTACTCGTCCAGCATACAGGGGACTAGCGGGAGCTGGACCTACAATGAGCAGTTCTTC.

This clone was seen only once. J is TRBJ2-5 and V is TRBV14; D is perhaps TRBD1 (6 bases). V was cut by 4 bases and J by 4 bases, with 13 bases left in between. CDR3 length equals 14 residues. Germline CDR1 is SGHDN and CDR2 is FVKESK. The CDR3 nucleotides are TGTGCCAGCAGCCCATACAGGGCTCGAGAGACCCAGTACTTC. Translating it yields CASSPYRARETQYF.

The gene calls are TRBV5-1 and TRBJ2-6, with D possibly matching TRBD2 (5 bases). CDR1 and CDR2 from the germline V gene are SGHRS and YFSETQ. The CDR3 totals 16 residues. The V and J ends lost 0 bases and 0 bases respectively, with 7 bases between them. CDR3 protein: CASSLEAGSGANVLTF. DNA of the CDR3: TGCGCCAGCAGCTTGGAGGCGGGCTCTGGGGCCAACGTCCTGACTTTC.

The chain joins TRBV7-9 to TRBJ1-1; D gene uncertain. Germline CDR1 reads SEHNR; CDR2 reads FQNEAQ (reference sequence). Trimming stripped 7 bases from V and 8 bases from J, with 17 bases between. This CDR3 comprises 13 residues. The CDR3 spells CASNMFGGREAFF. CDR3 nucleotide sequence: TGTGCCAGCAACATGTTTGGAGGCAGAGAAGCTTTCTTT.

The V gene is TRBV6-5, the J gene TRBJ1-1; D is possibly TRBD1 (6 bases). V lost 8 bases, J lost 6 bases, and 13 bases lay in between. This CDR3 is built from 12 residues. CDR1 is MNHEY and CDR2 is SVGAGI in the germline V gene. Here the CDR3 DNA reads TGTGCCAGCGGGCAGGGGTGGGCTGAAGCTTTCTTT. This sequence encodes CASGQGWAEAFF.

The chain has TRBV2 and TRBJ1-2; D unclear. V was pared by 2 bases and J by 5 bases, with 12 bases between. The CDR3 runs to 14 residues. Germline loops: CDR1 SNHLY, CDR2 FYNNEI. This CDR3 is CASSESWALYGYTF. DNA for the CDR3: TGTGCCAGCAGTGAATCCTGGGCATTGTATGGCTACACCTTC.